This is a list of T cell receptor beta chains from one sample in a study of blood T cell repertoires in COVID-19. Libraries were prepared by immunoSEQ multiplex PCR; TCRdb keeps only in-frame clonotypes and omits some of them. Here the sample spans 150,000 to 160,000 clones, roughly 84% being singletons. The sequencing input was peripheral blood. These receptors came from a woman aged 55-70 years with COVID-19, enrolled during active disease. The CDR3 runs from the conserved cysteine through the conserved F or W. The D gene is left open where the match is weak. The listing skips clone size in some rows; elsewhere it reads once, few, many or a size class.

CASKSRESGNTIYF | TGTGCCAGTAAATCCAGGGAATCTGGAAACACCATATATTTT | NA | TRBJ1-3 | TRBV19 | NA
CASSSRGPGAEAFF | TGTGCCAGCAGCTCAAGGGGGCCAGGGGCTGAAGCTTTCTTT | NA | TRBJ1-1 | TRBV7-9 | TRBD1
CASSERQGSPLHF | TGTGCCAGCAGTGAGCGACAGGGCTCACCCCTCCACTTT | NA | TRBJ1-6 | TRBV25-1 | TRBD1
CASSVRGAEQYF | TGTGCCAGCAGCGTACGGGGGGCCGAGCAGTACTTC | NA | TRBJ2-7 | TRBV9 | NA
CASSQEGGRRSPLHF | TGCGCCAGCAGCCAGGAAGGGGGACGAAGGTCACCCCTCCACTTT | once | TRBJ1-6 | TRBV4-1 | NA
CASSFLGTGRETQYF | TGTGCCAGCAGTTTTCTCGGGACAGGGAGAGAGACCCAGTACTTC | NA | TRBJ2-5 | TRBV27 | TRBD1
CATQRGQGTYNEQFF | TGTGCCACCCAGCGGGGACAGGGAACCTACAATGAGCAGTTCTTC | NA | TRBJ2-1 | TRBV24-1 | TRBD1
CASSPRAGTGGAGYTF | TGTGCCAGCAGCCCTAGAGCCGGGACAGGGGGCGCGGGCTACACCTTC | NA | TRBJ1-2 | TRBV2 | TRBD1
CASSVRRGVGYTF | TGTGCCAGCAGCGTTCGGAGGGGTGTTGGCTACACCTTC | NA | TRBJ1-2 | TRBV9 | NA
CASSGTGGSRNQPQHF | TGTGCCAGCAGTGGCACCGGGGGTTCGCGCAATCAGCCCCAGCATTTT | NA | TRBJ1-5 | TRBV2 | NA
CASSPWQAEEKLFF | TGTGCCAGCAGCCCCTGGCAGGCCGAAGAAAAACTGTTTTTT | NA | TRBJ1-4 | TRBV11-1 | NA
CASRRERGGRETQYF | TGTGCCAGCAGGCGGGAGCGGGGGGGCCGGGAGACCCAGTACTTC | NA | TRBJ2-5 | TRBV6-5 | TRBD2
CASSFEAASTDTQYF | TGTGCCAGCAGCTTTGAGGCCGCGAGCACAGATACGCAGTATTTT | NA | TRBJ2-3 | TRBV11-1 | NA
CASSLYRYTEAFF | TGTGCCAGCAGTTTATATCGGTACACTGAAGCTTTCTTT | NA | TRBJ1-1 | TRBV28 | NA
CASSIDRSWTGEYNSPLHF | TGTGCCAGTAGTATAGATCGTTCCTGGACAGGAGAATATAATTCACCCCTCCACTTT | NA | TRBJ1-6 | TRBV19 | TRBD1
CASSYRGISYNEQFF | TGTGCCAGCAGTTACCGCGGGATCTCCTACAATGAGCAGTTCTTC | NA | TRBJ2-1 | TRBV6-5 | NA
CSARVATEAFF | TGCAGTGCTAGAGTGGCCACTGAAGCTTTCTTT | NA | TRBJ1-1 | TRBV20-1 | NA
CASSQDQRQGFQPQHF | TGTGCCAGCAGCCAAGATCAGAGACAGGGGTTTCAGCCCCAGCATTTT | NA | TRBJ1-5 | TRBV4-2 | TRBD1
CASSSETGNQPQHF | TGTGCCAGCAGCTCAGAGACAGGCAATCAGCCCCAGCATTTT | once | TRBJ1-5 | TRBV7-2 | NA
CASSSGGEGANVLTF | TGTGCCAGCTCTAGCGGGGGCGAAGGGGCCAACGTCCTGACTTTC | NA | TRBJ2-6 | TRBV7-9 | TRBD2
CATSRATSGVRNEQFF | TGTGCCACCAGCAGAGCCACTAGCGGGGTACGCAATGAGCAGTTCTTC | NA | TRBJ2-1 | TRBV15 | TRBD2
CASSLNRGAGYTF | TGTGCCAGCAGCTTGAACAGGGGAGCTGGCTACACCTTC | NA | TRBJ1-2 | TRBV5-8 | TRBD1
CASTPDRQNEKLFF | TGCGCCAGCACCCCGGACAGGCAAAATGAAAAACTGTTTTTT | NA | TRBJ1-4 | TRBV5-1 | TRBD1
CASSVVAGGPYNEQFF | TGTGCCAGCAGCGTAGTAGCGGGGGGGCCCTACAATGAGCAGTTCTTC | NA | TRBJ2-1 | TRBV9 | TRBD2
CATSDRDRGRTGELFF | TGTGCCACCAGTGACAGAGACAGGGGACGGACCGGGGAGCTGTTTTTT | NA | TRBJ2-2 | TRBV24-1 | TRBD1
CASSRWTGTNYGYTF | TGTGCCAGCAGTCGCTGGACAGGAACCAACTATGGCTACACCTTC | few | TRBJ1-2 | TRBV6-5 | TRBD1
CASSLQGTSLNQPQHF | TGTGCCAGCAGCCTTCAGGGGACCTCTCTTAATCAGCCCCAGCATTTT | NA | TRBJ1-5 | TRBV7-2 | NA
CASSLALGQNQPQHF | TGTGCCAGCAGCTTAGCGCTGGGACAGAATCAGCCCCAGCATTTT | NA | TRBJ1-5 | TRBV7-8 | TRBD1
CATSRVGSGQPQHF | TGTGCCACCAGCAGAGTCGGGTCCGGGCAGCCCCAGCATTTT | few | TRBJ1-5 | TRBV15 | NA
CASSVGWTAYNEQFF | TGTGCCAGCAGCGTGGGCTGGACTGCATACAATGAGCAGTTCTTC | NA | TRBJ2-1 | TRBV9 | NA
CASSPNARDSGNTIYF | TGTGCCAGCAGCCCAAACGCACGGGACTCTGGAAACACCATATATTTT | NA | TRBJ1-3 | TRBV5-4 | NA
CASSLSSGTDTQYF | TGTGCCAGCAGCCTTTCCAGCGGCACAGATACGCAGTATTTT | NA | TRBJ2-3 | TRBV6-1 | NA
CASSLPGTFKLFF | TGTGCCAGCAGTTTACCCGGGACATTTAAACTGTTTTTT | once | TRBJ1-4 | TRBV12-3/TRBV12-4 | NA
CASSSHYSGRGSGDTQYF | TGTGCCAGCAGCTCCCACTATAGCGGGAGGGGATCAGGAGATACGCAGTATTTT | NA | TRBJ2-3 | TRBV5-8 | TRBD2
CASSISAPSVNSPLHF | TGTGCCAGCAGCATCTCCGCGCCTTCTGTTAATTCACCCCTCCACTTT | NA | TRBJ1-6 | TRBV21-1 | NA
CASIRDRNTEAFF | TGTGCCAGCATCCGGGACAGAAACACTGAAGCTTTCTTT | NA | TRBJ1-1 | TRBV2 | TRBD1
CASSPIRETNYGYTF | TGTGCCAGCTCACCCATACGGGAGACAAACTATGGCTACACCTTC | NA | TRBJ1-2 | TRBV18 | NA
CAISESNRGGDEQFF | TGTGCCATCAGTGAGTCTAACAGGGGGGGGGATGAGCAGTTCTTC | NA | TRBJ2-1 | TRBV10-3 | NA
CASGTRDRQRSEQFF | TGTGCCAGCGGAACCCGGGACAGGCAGAGGAGTGAGCAGTTCTTC | NA | TRBJ2-1 | TRBV7-9 | TRBD1
CASRGSGGGETQYF | TGTGCCAGCAGAGGTAGCGGGGGGGGAGAGACCCAGTACTTC | NA | TRBJ2-5 | TRBV6-6 | TRBD2
CASSQRVAEDEAFF | TGTGCCAGCTCACAGCGGGTGGCGGAGGATGAAGCTTTCTTT | NA | TRBJ1-1 | TRBV18 | NA
CASSIATGEYTQYF | TGTGCCAGTAGTATAGCCACAGGGGAATATACGCAGTATTTT | NA | TRBJ2-3 | TRBV19 | TRBD1
CSASGWHRSNQPQHF | TGCAGTGCTAGTGGTTGGCACCGTAGCAATCAGCCCCAGCATTTT | NA | TRBJ1-5 | TRBV20-1 | NA
CASSLGQSFNEQFF | TGTGCCAGCAGCTTGGGACAGTCATTCAATGAGCAGTTCTTC | few | TRBJ2-1 | TRBV5-4 | NA
CASSEATGLNQPQHF | TGTGCCAGCAGTGAAGCGACAGGGCTCAATCAGCCCCAGCATTTT | NA | TRBJ1-5 | TRBV6-1 | TRBD1
CASSTPEGRSSPLHF | TGTGCCAGCAGTACTCCCGAGGGGAGGAGTTCACCCCTCCACTTT | NA | TRBJ1-6 | TRBV6-5 | NA
CASSSFAGVSYEQFF | TGTGCCAGCAGCTCATTTGCCGGGGTTTCGTATGAGCAGTTCTTC | NA | TRBJ2-1 | TRBV5-8 | NA
CASRLLARGTDTQYF | TGTGCCAGCAGGTTACTAGCTCGCGGCACAGATACGCAGTATTTT | few | TRBJ2-3 | TRBV28 | NA
CASSESGGRKTQYF | TGTGCCAGCAGTGAATCTGGGGGGAGAAAGACCCAGTACTTC | NA | TRBJ2-5 | TRBV25-1 | NA
CASSPLRYNEQFF | TGTGCCAGCAGCCCCTTGCGCTACAATGAGCAGTTCTTC | NA | TRBJ2-1 | TRBV3-1/TRBV3-2 | NA
CASTLGHNNSPLHF | TGTGCCAGCACCCTGGGACATAACAATTCACCCCTCCACTTT | NA | TRBJ1-6 | TRBV18 | NA
CASSALGQGSNQPQHF | TGTGCCAGCTCAGCCCTTGGACAGGGGTCCAATCAGCCCCAGCATTTT | NA | TRBJ1-5 | TRBV18 | TRBD1
CASSRTGARGSGNTIYF | TGTGCCAGCAGCCGAACAGGGGCAAGGGGCTCTGGAAACACCATATATTTT | NA | TRBJ1-3 | TRBV3-1/TRBV3-2 | TRBD1
CASSIQGENSPLHF | TGTGCCAGCAGCATACAGGGGGAAAATTCACCCCTCCACTTT | NA | TRBJ1-6 | TRBV7-8 | TRBD1
CASSESGPGSSTF | TGCGCCAGCAGTGAGTCGGGGCCTGGAAGCTCCACCTTC | few | TRBJ1-2 | TRBV10-2 | NA
CASKLIKPGQGGSPLHF | TGCGCCAGCAAACTAATTAAACCGGGACAGGGTGGGTCACCCCTCCACTTT | NA | TRBJ1-6 | TRBV5-1 | TRBD1
CASSPPTHGPGTQYF | TGTGCCAGCAGCCCCCCGACCCACGGTCCAGGGACCCAGTACTTC | NA | TRBJ2-5 | TRBV11-2 | NA